This T cell receptor beta chain stems from a study of OX40 agonist ivuxolimab in advanced cancers. The protocol was immunoSEQ multiplex PCR, while the TCRdb copy is restricted to in-frame clones and leaves out a portion. This sample yields some 70,000 clones, of which around 80% are seen a single time; around 2.3% belongs to the top ten. The CDR3 is 16 residues long. Losses at the gene ends were 4 bases for V and 4 bases for J; bases not matched to a gene: 7. Germline V gives CDR1 MNHEY, CDR2 SMNVEV (reference sequence). The chain has TRBV27 and TRBJ2-1; 10 bases line up with TRBD2. Material: CD4+ or CD8+ T cells sorted from blood, obtained in a trial of the OX40 agonist ivuxolimab. This clonotype was obtained from an adult with an advanced solid tumor such as melanoma, head and neck, liver or kidney cancer. The CDR3 DNA is TGTGCCAGCAGTTCTCCTAGCGGGAGCCGATACAATGAGCAGTTCTTC. This translates into CASSSPSGSRYNEQFF.